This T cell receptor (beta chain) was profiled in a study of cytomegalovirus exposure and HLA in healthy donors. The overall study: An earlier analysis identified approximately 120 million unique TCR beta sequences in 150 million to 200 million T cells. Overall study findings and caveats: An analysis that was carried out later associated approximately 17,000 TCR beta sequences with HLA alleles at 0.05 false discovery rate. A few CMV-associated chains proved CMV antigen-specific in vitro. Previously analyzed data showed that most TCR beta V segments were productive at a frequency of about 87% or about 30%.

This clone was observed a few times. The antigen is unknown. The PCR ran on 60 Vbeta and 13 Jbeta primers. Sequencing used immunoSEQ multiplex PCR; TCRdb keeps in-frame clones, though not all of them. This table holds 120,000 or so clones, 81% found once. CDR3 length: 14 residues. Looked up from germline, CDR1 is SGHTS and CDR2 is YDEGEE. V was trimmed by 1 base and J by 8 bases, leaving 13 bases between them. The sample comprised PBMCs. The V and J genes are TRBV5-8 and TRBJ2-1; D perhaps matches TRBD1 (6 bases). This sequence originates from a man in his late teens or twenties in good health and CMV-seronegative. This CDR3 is CASSLSQGTYEQFF. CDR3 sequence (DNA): TGTGCCAGCAGCTTGTCGCAGGGGACATATGAGCAGTTCTTC.